These 22 T cell receptor beta chains came from one sample sequenced in a study of blood T cells in healthy people across ages. A second PCR of roughly 7 to 11 cycles used a sample-barcoded 5' primer and a J-beta primer mix. TCRdb reprocessed the 5' RACE reads with MiXCR, giving one entry per CDR3 protein. This sample has fewer than 1.5 million distinct CDR3 sequences, with roughly 40% found just once. Sample: blood. These receptors were collected from a woman between 18 and 29 years old in good health.

The chain uses TRBV19 and TRBJ2-3; no firm D call. Per germline, CDR1 LNHDA and CDR2 SQIVND (reference sequence). V was clipped by 3 bases and J by 4 bases, with 11 bases between them. There are 14 residues in the CDR3. The CDR3 spells CASSIGIAADTQYF. The CDR3, as DNA: TGTGCCAGTAGTATTGGCATTGCCGCAGATACGCAGTATTTT.

The sample holds many counts of this clonotype. The CDR3 sequence is CSARSDRKTNEKLFF. The CDR3, as DNA: TGCAGTGCTAGGTCGGACAGGAAGACTAATGAAAAACTGTTTTTT. V and J are TRBV20-1 and TRBJ1-4; TRBD1 matches at 7 bases. Germline V CDR1 and CDR2: DFQATT, SNEGSKA (reference sequence). CDR3 length equals 15 residues. The junction had 6 bases not matched to a gene; V was cut back by 3 bases and J by 2 bases.

This clonotype was counted only a few times. The V and J genes are TRBV20-1 and TRBJ1-2; D is ambiguous. Germline V gives CDR1 DFQATT, CDR2 SNEGSKA (reference sequence). V lost 3 bases to trimming and J lost 6 bases, with 11 bases between them. This CDR3 spans 12 amino acids. CDR3 residues: CSASKRVDGYTF. The CDR3 DNA reads TGCAGTGCTAGTAAGAGGGTCGATGGCTACACCTTC.

This clonotype appeared many times. This rearrangement joins TRBV4-1 to TRBJ2-3; possibly TRBD2 for D (5 bases). Germline assignment: CDR1 MGHRA and CDR2 YSYEKL. V lost 4 bases and J lost 1, with 12 bases in between. The CDR3 spans 15 residues. The CDR3 DNA is TGCGCCAGCAGCCCCCAGAGGGCAGGCACAGATACGCAGTATTTT. Protein sequence: CASSPQRAGTDTQYF.

This rearrangement joins TRBV3-1 to TRBJ2-5, with D maybe TRBD2 (6 bases). The J call is uncertain, as TRBJ2-7 better fits the DNA end. Germline CDR1 reads LGHDT; CDR2 reads YNNKEL (reference sequence). The CDR3 is 16 amino acids. The CDR3 is CASSPARTGVGYEQYF. In DNA form, the CDR3 reads TGTGCCAGCAGCCCGGCGCGGACGGGAGTTGGTTACGAGCAGTACTTC.

The chain uses TRBV29-1 and TRBJ2-5; D is uncertain. The J call may be in error: the DNA end matches TRBJ2-7 better. This CDR3 spans 11 amino acids. Germline CDR1 and CDR2: SQVTM and ANQGSEA. The CDR3 coding sequence is TGCAGCGTTGTTACGGACTACGAGCAGTACTTC. Amino acids: CSVVTDYEQYF.

This chain joins TRBV20-1 and TRBJ2-3, with TRBD1 matching over 7 bases. The CDR3 length is 15 residues. J gave up 0 bases and V 3 bases, and 6 bases lay outside the gene matches. The V gene's germline CDR1 is DFQATT and CDR2 SNEGSKA (reference sequence). DNA for the CDR3: TGCAGTGCTAGCACAGGGGAATCTAGCACAGATACGCAGTATTTT. Protein sequence: CSASTGESSTDTQYF.

This clonotype was found many times. This rearrangement joins TRBV12-3 or TRBV12-4 to TRBJ1-2; D is undetermined. Trimming pared 5 bases from V and 0 bases from J, leaving 22 bases between. The CDR3 extends over 18 amino acids. The CDR3 here is CASSGNSLGSEANYGYTF. DNA of the CDR3: TGTGCCAGCAGTGGGAACAGTCTGGGCAGTGAAGCTAACTATGGCTACACCTTC.

V usage is TRBV29-1 and J usage is TRBJ1-2; weak D call: TRBD1 (6 bases). Per the germline V gene, CDR1 is SQVTM and CDR2 is ANQGSEA. The CDR3 is made up of 14 amino acids. Trimming took 5 bases from V and 0 from J, leaving 13 bases between them. CDR3 sequence (DNA): TGCAGCGTTTGGGAGGGGGGCCCTAACTATGGCTACACCTTC. Its translation: CSVWEGGPNYGYTF. The full variable domain, its missing parts supplied by reference TRBV29-1 and TRBJ1-2, is SAVISQKPSRDICQRGTSLTIQCQVDSQVTMMFWYRQQPGQSLTLIATANQGSEATYESGFVIDKFPISRPNLTFSTLTVSNMSPEDSSIYLCSVWEGGPNYGYTFGSGTRLTVV.

The genes are TRBV6-4 and TRBJ2-3, with 10 bases fitting TRBD2. CDR3 length: 16 residues. V was pared by 2 bases and J by 3 bases, with 5 bases of the junction left unmatched. Per germline, CDR1 MRHNA and CDR2 SNTAGT. The CDR3 sequence: CASSDIAGGRTDTQYF. The CDR3 nucleotides read TGTGCCAGCAGTGACATAGCGGGAGGACGGACAGATACGCAGTATTTT.

This clonotype was counted only a few times. The V call is TRBV4-1, the J call TRBJ1-2; unclear D gene. Trimming removed 2 bases at V and 2 bases at J, with 9 bases between. The CDR3 totals 14 residues. CDR1 and CDR2 (germline): MGHRA, YSYEKL. CDR3 nucleotides: TGCGCCAGCAGCCAATATCGGGAAAACTATGGCTACACCTTC. Its translation: CASSQYRENYGYTF.

This clonotype was recorded only once. The V call is TRBV20-1, the J call TRBJ2-5; 7 bases are a match to TRBD2. The junction had 16 bases not matched to a gene; V was cut back by 6 bases and J by 0 bases. The germline CDR1 and CDR2 sequences are DFQATT and SNEGSKA (reference sequence). The CDR3 spans 17 residues. The CDR3 DNA is TGCAGTGCGGGGGGGGACGCCCGGGAACTGTACCAAGAGACCCAGTACTTC. It encodes CSAGGDARELYQETQYF.

The J gene is TRBJ2-3, the V gene TRBV29-1; no clear D gene. Germline V CDR1 and CDR2: SQVTM, ANQGSEA. V was pared by 3 bases and J by 3 bases, with 10 bases between. The CDR3 loop spans 13 amino acids. The CDR3 bases are TGCAGCGTTGATGGCCAGAAAACAGATACGCAGTATTTT. The encoded protein is CSVDGQKTDTQYF.

The chain couples TRBV15 to TRBJ2-5, with a tentative D call TRBD1 (5 bases). V lost 3 bases and J 5 bases, leaving 16 bases between the germline ends. This CDR3 has 15 residues. Looked up from germline, CDR1 is LNHNV and CDR2 is YYDKDF (reference sequence). The CDR3 nucleotides read TGTGCCACCAGCAGGACAGTACCGCCAGATGAGACCCAGTACTTC. Translation gives CATSRTVPPDETQYF.

In this sample, this clonotype turned up a few times. This chain uses TRBV6-1 with TRBJ2-5; no firm D call. Looked up from germline, CDR1 is MNHNS and CDR2 is SASEGT. The V and J ends lost 5 bases and 3 bases respectively, with 10 bases between them. The CDR3 extends over 13 amino acids. In nucleotides, the CDR3 is TGTGCCAGCAGTCCGCGCCCGGAAGAGACCCAGTACTTC. Protein: CASSPRPEETQYF.

There are many counts of this clonotype. The chain is built from TRBV4-1 and TRBJ2-1, with D possibly being TRBD2 (5 bases). The CDR3 runs to 16 residues. V lost 2 bases to trimming and J lost 0 bases, with 11 bases between them. CDR1 and CDR2 (germline): MGHRA, YSYEKL. CDR3 sequence reads: CASSQQDLTSYNEQFF. DNA for the CDR3: TGCGCCAGCAGCCAACAGGACTTAACCTCCTACAATGAGCAGTTCTTC.

The chain recombines TRBV7-2 with TRBJ2-7; 9 bases align to TRBD2. This CDR3 spans 15 amino acids. V shed 1 base, J shed 7 bases, and the junction held 8 bases outside the gene matches. The V gene's germline CDR1 is SGHTA and CDR2 FQGNSA. Here the CDR3 reads CASSLGSSGMKEQYF. The CDR3 bases are TGTGCCAGCAGCTTAGGGTCTAGCGGGATGAAAGAGCAGTACTTC.

This clonotype came up a few times. The CDR3 here is CASSPLELSGTGKYQETQYF. The CDR3 region has the DNA TGTGCCAGCTCACCACTTGAACTATCCGGGACAGGGAAGTACCAAGAGACCCAGTACTTC. The chain recombines TRBV18 with TRBJ2-5, with 9 nucleotides matching TRBD1. The germline V gene has CDR1 KGHSH and CDR2 LQKENI. The CDR3 is made up of 20 amino acids. The junction had 15 bases not matched to a gene; V was cut back by 1 base and J by 0 bases.

The table lists this clonotype with a few counts. The CDR3, as DNA: TGTGCCAGCAGTGTACTCATGGATATTGGCTACACCTTC. This encodes CASSVLMDIGYTF. The chain joins TRBV12-3 or TRBV12-4 to TRBJ1-2; D not certain. The CDR3 has 13 amino acids. Trimming stripped 5 bases from V and 7 bases from J, with 14 bases between.

DNA for the CDR3: TGCGCCAGCAGTCCCAGAGTGTCAGATACGCAGTATTTT. It translates to CASSPRVSDTQYF. The gene calls are TRBV10-1 and TRBJ2-3; D is unresolved. Germline values: CDR1 WNHNN, CDR2 SYGVQD (reference sequence). Deletions cut 5 bases from V and 4 bases from J, with 10 bases between. CDR3 size: 13 residues.

The chain recombines TRBV25-1 with TRBJ1-4; no clear D. The CDR3 contains 18 residues. V lost 6 bases and J lost 3, with 23 bases in between. Germline V gene data show CDR1 as MGHDK and CDR2 as SYGVNS. CDR3 coding DNA: TGTGCCAGCAGATCAACTTCAGTGGCTCGGGGTCCTAATGAAAAACTGTTTTTT. This translates into CASRSTSVARGPNEKLFF.

The V call is TRBV11-2, the J call TRBJ1-1; D possibly corresponds to TRBD1 (5 bases). Trimming left V 1 base short and J 5 bases short, with 14 bases between. The CDR3 is 15 residues long. The germline gives CDR1 SGHAT, CDR2 FQNNGV. As DNA, the CDR3 is TGTGCCAGCAGCTTAGTGAGGGGCCCACAGACTGAAGCTTTCTTT. It translates to CASSLVRGPQTEAFF.